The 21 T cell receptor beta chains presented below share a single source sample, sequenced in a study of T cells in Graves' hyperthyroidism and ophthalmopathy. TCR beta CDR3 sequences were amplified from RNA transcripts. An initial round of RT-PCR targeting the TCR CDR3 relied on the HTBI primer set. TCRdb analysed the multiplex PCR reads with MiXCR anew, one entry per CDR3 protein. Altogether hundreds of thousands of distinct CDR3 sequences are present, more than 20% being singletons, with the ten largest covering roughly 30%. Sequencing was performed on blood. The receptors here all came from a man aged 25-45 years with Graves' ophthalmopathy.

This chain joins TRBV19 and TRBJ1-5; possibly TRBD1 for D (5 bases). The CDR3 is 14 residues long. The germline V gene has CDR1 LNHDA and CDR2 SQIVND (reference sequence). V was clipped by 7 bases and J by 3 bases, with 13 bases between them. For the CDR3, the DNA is TGTGCCAGTAAGGGGAGGACACTCAATCAGCCCCAGCATTTT. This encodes CASKGRTLNQPQHF.

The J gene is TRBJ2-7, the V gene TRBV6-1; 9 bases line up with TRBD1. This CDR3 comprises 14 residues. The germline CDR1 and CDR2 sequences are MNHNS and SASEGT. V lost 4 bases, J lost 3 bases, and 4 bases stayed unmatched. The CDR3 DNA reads TGTGCCAGCAGTGTGGACAGGGGCGGCTACGAGCAGTACTTC. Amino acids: CASSVDRGGYEQYF.

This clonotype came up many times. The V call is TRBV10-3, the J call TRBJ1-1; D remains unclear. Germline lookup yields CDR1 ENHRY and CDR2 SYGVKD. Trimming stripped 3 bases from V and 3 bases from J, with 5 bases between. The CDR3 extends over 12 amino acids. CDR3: CAISDQYTEAFF. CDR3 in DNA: TGTGCCATCAGTGACCAATACACTGAAGCTTTCTTT.

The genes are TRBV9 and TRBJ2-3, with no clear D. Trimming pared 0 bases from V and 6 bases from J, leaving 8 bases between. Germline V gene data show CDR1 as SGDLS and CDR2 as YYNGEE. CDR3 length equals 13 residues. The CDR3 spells CASSVGLGDTQYF. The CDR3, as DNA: TGTGCCAGCAGCGTAGGGTTGGGGGATACGCAGTATTTT.

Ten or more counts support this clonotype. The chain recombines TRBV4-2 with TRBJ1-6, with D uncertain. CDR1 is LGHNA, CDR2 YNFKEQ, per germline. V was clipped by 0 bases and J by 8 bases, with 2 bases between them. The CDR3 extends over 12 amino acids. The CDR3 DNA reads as TGTGCCAGCAGCCAAGAGCATTCACCCCTCCACTTT. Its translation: CASSQEHSPLHF.

The CDR3: CASSWFREVVEKLFF. The CDR3 DNA follows: TGTGCCAGCAGCTGGTTCAGGGAGGTAGTTGAAAAACTGTTTTTT. V is TRBV7-2 and J is TRBJ1-4, with D perhaps TRBD1 (5 bases). This CDR3 has 15 amino acids. CDR1 and CDR2 from the germline V gene are SGHTA and FQGNSA. V dropped 4 bases and J dropped 7 bases, with 16 bases sitting between them.

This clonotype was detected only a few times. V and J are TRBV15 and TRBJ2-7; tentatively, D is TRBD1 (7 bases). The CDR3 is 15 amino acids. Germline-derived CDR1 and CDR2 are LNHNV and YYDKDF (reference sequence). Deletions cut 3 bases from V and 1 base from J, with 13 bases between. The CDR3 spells CATSSGPGGSYEQYF. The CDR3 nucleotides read TGTGCCACCAGCAGCGGACCAGGGGGGTCCTACGAGCAGTACTTC.

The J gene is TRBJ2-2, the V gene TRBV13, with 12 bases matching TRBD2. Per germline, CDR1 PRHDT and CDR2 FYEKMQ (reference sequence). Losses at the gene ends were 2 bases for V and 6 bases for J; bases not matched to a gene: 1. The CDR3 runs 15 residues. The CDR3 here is CASSLLAGGSGELFF. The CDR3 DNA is TGTGCCAGCAGCTTACTAGCGGGAGGGTCCGGGGAGCTGTTTTTT.

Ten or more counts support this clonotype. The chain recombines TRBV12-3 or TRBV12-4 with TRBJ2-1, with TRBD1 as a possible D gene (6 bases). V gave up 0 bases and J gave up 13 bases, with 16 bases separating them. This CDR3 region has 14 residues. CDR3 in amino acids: CASSLATGQRPQFF. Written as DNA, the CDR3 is TGTGCCAGCAGTTTAGCGACAGGTCAAAGACCCCAGTTCTTC.

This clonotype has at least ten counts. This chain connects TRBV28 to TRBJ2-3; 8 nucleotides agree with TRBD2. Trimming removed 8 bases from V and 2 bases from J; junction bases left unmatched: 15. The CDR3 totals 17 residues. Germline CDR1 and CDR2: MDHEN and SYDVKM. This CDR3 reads CASGRSGGRDPTDTQYF. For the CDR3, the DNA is TGTGCCAGCGGCCGGTCGGGGGGGCGGGACCCCACAGATACGCAGTATTTT. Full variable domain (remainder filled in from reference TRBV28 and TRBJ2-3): DVKVTQSSRYLVKRTGEKVFLECVQDMDHENMFWYRQDPGLGLRLIYFSYDVKMKEKGDIPEGYSVSREKKERFSLILESASTNQTSMYLCASGRSGGRDPTDTQYFGPGTRLTVL.

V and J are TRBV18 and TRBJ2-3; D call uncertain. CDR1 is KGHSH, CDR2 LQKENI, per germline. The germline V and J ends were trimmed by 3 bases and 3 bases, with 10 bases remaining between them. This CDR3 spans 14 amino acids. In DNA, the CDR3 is TGTGCCAGCTCACCTGGGATAGCAACAGATACGCAGTATTTT. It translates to CASSPGIATDTQYF.

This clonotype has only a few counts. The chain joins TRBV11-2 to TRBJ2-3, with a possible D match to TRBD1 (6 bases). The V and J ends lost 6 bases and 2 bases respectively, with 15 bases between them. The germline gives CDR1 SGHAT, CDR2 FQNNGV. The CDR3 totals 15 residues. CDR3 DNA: TGTGCCAGCAGGGTTGGACAGTCCCCCACAGATACGCAGTATTTT. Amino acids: CASRVGQSPTDTQYF.

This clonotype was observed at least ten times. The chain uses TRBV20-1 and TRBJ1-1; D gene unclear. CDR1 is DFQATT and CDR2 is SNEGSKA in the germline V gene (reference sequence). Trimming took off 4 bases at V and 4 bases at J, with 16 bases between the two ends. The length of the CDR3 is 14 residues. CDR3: CSANGPRRGTEAFF. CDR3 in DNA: TGCAGTGCTAACGGACCCCGGCGGGGCACTGAAGCTTTCTTT.

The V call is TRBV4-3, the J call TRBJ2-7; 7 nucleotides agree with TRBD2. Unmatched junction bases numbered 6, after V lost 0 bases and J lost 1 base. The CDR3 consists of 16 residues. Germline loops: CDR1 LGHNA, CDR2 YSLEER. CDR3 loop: CASSQDFPSGSYEQYF. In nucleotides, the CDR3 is TGCGCCAGCAGCCAAGATTTTCCTAGCGGATCCTACGAGCAGTACTTC.

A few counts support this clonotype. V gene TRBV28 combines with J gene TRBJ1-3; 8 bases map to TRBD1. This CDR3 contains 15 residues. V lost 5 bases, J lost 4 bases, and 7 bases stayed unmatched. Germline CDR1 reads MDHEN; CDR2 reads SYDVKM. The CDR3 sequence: CASSQPGGAGNTIYF. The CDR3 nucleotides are TGTGCCAGCAGTCAACCAGGGGGCGCGGGAAACACCATATATTTT.

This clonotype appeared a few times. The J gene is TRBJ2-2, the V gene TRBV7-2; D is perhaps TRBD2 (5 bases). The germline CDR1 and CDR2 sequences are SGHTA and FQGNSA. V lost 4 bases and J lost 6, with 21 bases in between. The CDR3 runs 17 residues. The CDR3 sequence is CASSSNTPSTRAGELFF. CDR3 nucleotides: TGTGCCAGCAGCTCTAATACACCTTCTACTAGGGCCGGGGAGCTGTTTTTT.

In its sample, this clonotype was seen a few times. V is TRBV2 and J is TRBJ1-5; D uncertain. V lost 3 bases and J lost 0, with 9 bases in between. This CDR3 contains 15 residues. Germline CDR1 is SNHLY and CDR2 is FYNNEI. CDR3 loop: CASSDVADSNQPQHF. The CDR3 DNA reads TGTGCCAGCAGTGACGTAGCGGATAGCAATCAGCCCCAGCATTTT.

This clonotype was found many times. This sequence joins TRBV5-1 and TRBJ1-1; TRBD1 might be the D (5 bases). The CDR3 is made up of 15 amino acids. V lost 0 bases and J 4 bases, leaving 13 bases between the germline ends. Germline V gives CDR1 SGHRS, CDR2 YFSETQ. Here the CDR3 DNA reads TGCGCCAGCAGCTTGGTATGGGGGTCGAGCACTGAAGCTTTCTTT. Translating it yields CASSLVWGSSTEAFF.

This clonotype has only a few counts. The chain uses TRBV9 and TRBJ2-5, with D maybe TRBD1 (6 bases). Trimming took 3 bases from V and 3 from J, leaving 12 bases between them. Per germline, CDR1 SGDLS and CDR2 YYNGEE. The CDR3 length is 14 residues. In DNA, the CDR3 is TGTGCCAGCAGCGCAAGGGGGAGCGAAGAGACCCAGTACTTC. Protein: CASSARGSEETQYF.

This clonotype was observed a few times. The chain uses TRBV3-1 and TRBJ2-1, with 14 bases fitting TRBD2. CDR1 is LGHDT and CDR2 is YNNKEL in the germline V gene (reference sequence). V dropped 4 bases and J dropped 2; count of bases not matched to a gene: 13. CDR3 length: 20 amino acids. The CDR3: CASSPGTSGSLPTTYNEQFF. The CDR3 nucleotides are TGTGCCAGCAGCCCCGGGACTAGCGGGAGTTTACCCACTACCTACAATGAGCAGTTCTTC.

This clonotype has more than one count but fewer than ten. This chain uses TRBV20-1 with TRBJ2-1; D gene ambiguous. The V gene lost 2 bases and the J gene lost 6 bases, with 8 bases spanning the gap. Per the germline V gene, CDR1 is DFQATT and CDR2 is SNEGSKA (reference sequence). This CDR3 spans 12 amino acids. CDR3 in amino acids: CSARLLINEQFF. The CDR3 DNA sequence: TGCAGTGCTAGACTCCTCATCAATGAGCAGTTCTTC.